The 6 T cell receptor beta chains given below trace back to one sample, sequenced in a study of regulatory T cells in long-lasting Graves disease (dated by TCRdb to the early 2020s). In light of the paper, this sample's time point label describes: newly diagnosed GD, antithyroid drugs for less than 3 months. RNA was extracted from PBMCs in TRIzol for both TCR sequencing and RNA sequencing. The receptor library was made with multiplex PCR. The sequencing machine was an Illumina HiSeq 4000. TCR beta libraries were built with iRepertoire HTBI primers and Arm-PCR amplification of CDR3 regions. Using fastp trimming at Q25 and MiXCR clonotype assembly, TCRdb reanalyzed the public sequencing data and kept in-frame beta chains. Entries are consolidated by CDR3 protein sequence, retaining the most common genes and DNA. This sample is represented by under 300,000 distinct CDR3 sequences; over 20% of them were singletons. The top ten constitute approximately 13% of the sample.

The material sequenced was peripheral blood mononuclear cells (PBMCs), taken at new diagnosis, from a patient treated with antithyroid drugs. All receptors derive from a female donor with Graves disease.

The count of this clonotype is one. This CDR3 reads CASRTSGSSGANVLTF. CDR3 DNA: TGTGCCAGCAGGACTAGCGGGAGTTCAGGGGCCAACGTCCTGACTTTC. This chain links TRBV12-3 or TRBV12-4 with TRBJ2-6, with TRBD2 matching over 12 bases. There are 16 residues in the CDR3. Trimming at V came to 6 bases and at J to 4 bases, leaving 4 bases not matched to a gene.

This clonotype was counted many times. The V gene is TRBV7-3, the J gene TRBJ2-3; 12 nucleotides agree with TRBD2. The ends lost 5 bases at V and 4 bases at J; junction bases unmatched: 7. Germline V lookup: CDR1 SGHTA, CDR2 FQGTGA. This CDR3 comprises 16 residues. The CDR3 sequence is CASSRGASGRADTQYF. CDR3 DNA: TGTGCCAGCAGCAGAGGGGCTAGCGGGAGGGCAGATACGCAGTATTTT.

This clonotype appeared once. This sequence joins TRBV3-1 and TRBJ2-2; no clear D gene. Germline loops: CDR1 LGHDT, CDR2 YNNKEL (reference sequence). V was trimmed by 0 bases and J by 4 bases, leaving 9 bases between them. This CDR3 comprises 15 residues. In DNA, the CDR3 is TGTGCCAGCAGCCAAGATGTCGATTTCACCGGGGAGCTGTTTTTT. This gives the protein CASSQDVDFTGELFF.

This clonotype was seen ten or more times. The J gene is TRBJ2-7, the V gene TRBV5-1; no clear D. CDR3 size: 15 residues. Trimming pared 1 base from V and 2 bases from J, leaving 13 bases between. The germline CDR1 and CDR2 sequences are SGHRS and YFSETQ. The chain's CDR3 is CASSLTRTAPYEQYF. The CDR3, as DNA: TGCGCCAGCAGCTTGACCCGGACGGCTCCCTACGAGCAGTACTTC.

This clonotype was counted ten times or more. This chain connects TRBV20-1 to TRBJ1-1, with TRBD1 matching 7 bases. Germline CDR1 DFQATT, CDR2 SNEGSKA (reference sequence). This CDR3 comprises 13 residues. V lost 0 bases, J lost 6 bases, and 4 bases stayed unmatched. The CDR3 reads CSAREGQRAEAFF. The CDR3 coding sequence is TGCAGTGCTAGAGAGGGACAGCGAGCTGAAGCTTTCTTT.

The J gene is TRBJ2-3, the V gene TRBV11-3; 13 bases agree with TRBD2. The junction had 7 bases not matched to a gene; V was cut back by 1 base and J by 0 bases. Germline V gives CDR1 SGHNT, CDR2 YENEEA. The CDR3 has 19 amino acids. DNA of the CDR3: TGTGCCAGCAGCTTAGGGGGACTAGCGGGACGACCCAGCACAGATACGCAGTATTTT. Amino acid sequence: CASSLGGLAGRPSTDTQYF.